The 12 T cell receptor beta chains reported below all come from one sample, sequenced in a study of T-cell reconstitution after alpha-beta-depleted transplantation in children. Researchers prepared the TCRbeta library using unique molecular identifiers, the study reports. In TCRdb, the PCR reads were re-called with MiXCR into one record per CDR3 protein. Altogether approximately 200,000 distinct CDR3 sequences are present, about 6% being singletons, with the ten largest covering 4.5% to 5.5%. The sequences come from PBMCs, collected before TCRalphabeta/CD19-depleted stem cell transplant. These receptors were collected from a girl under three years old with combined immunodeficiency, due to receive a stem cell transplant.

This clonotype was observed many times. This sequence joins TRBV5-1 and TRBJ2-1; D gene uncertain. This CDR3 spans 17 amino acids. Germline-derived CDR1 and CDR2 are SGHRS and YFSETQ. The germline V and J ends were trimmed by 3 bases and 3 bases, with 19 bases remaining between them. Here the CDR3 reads CASSSPGWLTVYNEQFF. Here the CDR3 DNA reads TGCGCCAGCAGCTCCCCTGGGTGGCTAACGGTCTACAATGAGCAGTTCTTC.

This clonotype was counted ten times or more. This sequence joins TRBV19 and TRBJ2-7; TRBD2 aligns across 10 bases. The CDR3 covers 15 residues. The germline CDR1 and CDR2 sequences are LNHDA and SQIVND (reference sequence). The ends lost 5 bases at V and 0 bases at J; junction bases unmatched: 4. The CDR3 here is CASSELAGLSYEQYF. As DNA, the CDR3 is TGTGCCAGTAGTGAACTAGCGGGGCTCTCCTACGAGCAGTACTTC.

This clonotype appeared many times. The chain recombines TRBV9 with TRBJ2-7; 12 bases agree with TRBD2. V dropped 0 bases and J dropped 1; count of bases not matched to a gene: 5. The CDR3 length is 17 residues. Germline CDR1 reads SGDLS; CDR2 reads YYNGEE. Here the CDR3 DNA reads TGTGCCAGCAGCGTAGGCCCCGGACTAGCGGGATCCTACGAGCAGTACTTC. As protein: CASSVGPGLAGSYEQYF.

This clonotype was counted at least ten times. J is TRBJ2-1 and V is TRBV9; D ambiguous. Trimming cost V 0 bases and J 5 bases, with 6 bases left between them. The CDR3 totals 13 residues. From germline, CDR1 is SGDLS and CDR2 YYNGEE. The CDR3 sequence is CASSVAPHNEQFF. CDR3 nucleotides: TGTGCCAGCAGCGTAGCACCTCACAATGAGCAGTTCTTC.

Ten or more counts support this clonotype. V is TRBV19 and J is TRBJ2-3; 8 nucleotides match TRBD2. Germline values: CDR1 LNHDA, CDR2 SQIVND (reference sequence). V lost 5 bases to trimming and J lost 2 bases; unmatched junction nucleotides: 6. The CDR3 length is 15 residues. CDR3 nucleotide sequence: TGTGCCAGTAGTTCCGCGGGAGGTAACACAGATACGCAGTATTTT. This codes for CASSSAGGNTDTQYF.

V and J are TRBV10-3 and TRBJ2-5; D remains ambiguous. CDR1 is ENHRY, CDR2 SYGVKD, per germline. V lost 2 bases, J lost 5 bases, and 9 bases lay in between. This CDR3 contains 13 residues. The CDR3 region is CAISEGPGETQYF. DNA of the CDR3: TGTGCCATCAGTGAGGGCCCTGGGGAGACCCAGTACTTC.

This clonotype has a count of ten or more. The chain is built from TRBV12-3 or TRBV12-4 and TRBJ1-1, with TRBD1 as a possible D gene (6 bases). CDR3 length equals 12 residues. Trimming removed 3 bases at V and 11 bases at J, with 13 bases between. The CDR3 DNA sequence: TGTGCCAGCAGTTTTACGTCAGGGGCGGCTTTCTTT. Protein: CASSFTSGAAFF.

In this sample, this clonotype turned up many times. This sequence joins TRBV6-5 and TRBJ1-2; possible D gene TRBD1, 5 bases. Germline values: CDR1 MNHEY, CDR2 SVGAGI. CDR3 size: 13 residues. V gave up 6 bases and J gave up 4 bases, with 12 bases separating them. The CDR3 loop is CASRPPGSYGYTF. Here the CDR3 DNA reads TGTGCCAGCAGGCCACCAGGGTCCTATGGCTACACCTTC.

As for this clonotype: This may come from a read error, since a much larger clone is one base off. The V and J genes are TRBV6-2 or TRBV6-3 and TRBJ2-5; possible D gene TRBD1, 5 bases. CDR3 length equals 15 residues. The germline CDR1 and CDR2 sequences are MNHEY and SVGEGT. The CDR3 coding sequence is TGTGCCAGCAGTTACCCCCACAGGTCACAAGAGACCGAGTACTTC. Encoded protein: CASSYPHRSQETEYF.

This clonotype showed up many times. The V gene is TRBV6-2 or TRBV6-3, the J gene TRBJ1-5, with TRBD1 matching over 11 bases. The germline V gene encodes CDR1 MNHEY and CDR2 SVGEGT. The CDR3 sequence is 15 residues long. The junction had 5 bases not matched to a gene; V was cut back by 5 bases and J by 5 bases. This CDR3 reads CASSGDRGIYQPQHF. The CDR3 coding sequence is TGTGCCAGCAGTGGGGACAGGGGGATTTATCAGCCCCAGCATTTT.

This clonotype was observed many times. The CDR3, as DNA: TGTGCCAGCAGCCACTCGGGACAGGGGTACGAGCAGTACTTC. It is translated as CASSHSGQGYEQYF. This chain uses TRBV7-9 with TRBJ2-7; 10 bases are a match to TRBD1. J lost 4 bases, V lost 5 bases, and 5 bases had no gene match. Germline V gene data show CDR1 as SEHNR and CDR2 as FQNEAQ (reference sequence). This CDR3 has 14 amino acids.

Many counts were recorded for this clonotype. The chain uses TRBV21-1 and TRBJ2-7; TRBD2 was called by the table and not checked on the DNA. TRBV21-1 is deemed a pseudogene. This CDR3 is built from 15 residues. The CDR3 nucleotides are TGTGCCAGCAAGAGCGGGCCTGGAAGCTCCTACGAGCAGTACTTC. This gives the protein CASKSGPGSSYEQYF.